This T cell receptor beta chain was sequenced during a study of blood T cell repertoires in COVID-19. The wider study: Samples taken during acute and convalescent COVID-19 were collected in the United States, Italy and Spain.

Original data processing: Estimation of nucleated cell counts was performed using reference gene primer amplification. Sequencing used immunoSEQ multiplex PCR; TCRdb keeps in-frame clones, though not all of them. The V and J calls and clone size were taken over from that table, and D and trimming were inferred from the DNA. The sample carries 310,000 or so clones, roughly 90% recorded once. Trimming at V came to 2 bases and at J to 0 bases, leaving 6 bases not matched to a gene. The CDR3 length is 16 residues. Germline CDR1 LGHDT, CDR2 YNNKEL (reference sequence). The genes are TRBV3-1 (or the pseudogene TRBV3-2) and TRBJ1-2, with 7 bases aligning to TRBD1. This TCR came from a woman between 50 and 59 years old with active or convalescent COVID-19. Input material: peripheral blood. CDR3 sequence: CASSQPGTAANYGYTF. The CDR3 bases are TGTGCCAGCAGCCAACCCGGGACAGCCGCTAACTATGGCTACACCTTC.